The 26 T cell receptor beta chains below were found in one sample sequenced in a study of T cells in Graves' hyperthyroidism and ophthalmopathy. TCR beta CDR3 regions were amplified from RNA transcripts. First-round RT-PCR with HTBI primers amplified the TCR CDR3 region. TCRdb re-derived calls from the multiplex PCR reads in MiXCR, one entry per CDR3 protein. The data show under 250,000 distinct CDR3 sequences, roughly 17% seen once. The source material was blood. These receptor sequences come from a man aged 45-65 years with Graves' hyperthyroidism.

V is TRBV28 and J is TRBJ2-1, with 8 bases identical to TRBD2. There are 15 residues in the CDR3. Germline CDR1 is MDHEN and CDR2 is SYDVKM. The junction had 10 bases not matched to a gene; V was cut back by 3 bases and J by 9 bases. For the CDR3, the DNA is TGTGCCAGCAGTTTTTCGGGACTAGATGGGACTGAGCAGTTCTTC. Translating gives CASSFSGLDGTEQFF.

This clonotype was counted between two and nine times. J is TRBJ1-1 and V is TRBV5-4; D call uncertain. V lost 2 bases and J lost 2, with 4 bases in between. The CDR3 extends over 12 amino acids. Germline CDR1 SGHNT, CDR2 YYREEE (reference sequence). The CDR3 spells CASSFYNTEAFF. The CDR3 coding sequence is TGTGCCAGCAGCTTTTATAACACTGAAGCTTTCTTT.

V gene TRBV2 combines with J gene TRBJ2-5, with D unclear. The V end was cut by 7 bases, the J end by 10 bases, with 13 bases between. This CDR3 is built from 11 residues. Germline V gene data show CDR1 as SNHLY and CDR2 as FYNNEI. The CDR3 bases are TGTGCCAGCACCTATAAAGTGGGCCAGTACTTC. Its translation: CASTYKVGQYF.

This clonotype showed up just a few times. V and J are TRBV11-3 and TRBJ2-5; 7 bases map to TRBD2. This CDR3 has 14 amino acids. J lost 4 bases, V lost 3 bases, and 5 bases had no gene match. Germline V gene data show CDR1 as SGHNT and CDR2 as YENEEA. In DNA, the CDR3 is TGTGCCAGCAGCTTGGGAGGGGACGGAGAGACCCAGTACTTC. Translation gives CASSLGGDGETQYF.

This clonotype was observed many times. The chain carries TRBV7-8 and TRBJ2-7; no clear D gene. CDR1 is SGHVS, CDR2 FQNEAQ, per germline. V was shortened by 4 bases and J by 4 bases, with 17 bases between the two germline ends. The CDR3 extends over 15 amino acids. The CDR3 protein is CASSSEPSQWYEQYF. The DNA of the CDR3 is TGTGCCAGCAGCTCCGAACCCTCACAGTGGTACGAGCAGTACTTC.

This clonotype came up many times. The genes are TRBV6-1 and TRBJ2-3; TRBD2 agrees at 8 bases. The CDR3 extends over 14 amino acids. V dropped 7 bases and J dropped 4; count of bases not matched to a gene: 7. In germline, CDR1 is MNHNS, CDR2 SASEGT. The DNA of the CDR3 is TGTGCCAGCAAGGGCGGGAGGAGGGCAGATACGCAGTATTTT. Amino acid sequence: CASKGGRRADTQYF.

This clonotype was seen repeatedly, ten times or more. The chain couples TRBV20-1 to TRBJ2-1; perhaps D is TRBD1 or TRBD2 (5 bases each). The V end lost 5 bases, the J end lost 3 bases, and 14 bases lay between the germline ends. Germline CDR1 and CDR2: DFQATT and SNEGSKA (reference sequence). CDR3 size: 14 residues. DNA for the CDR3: TGCAGTGCTGGGGGTTTGCAACTCTACAATGAGCAGTTCTTC. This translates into CSAGGLQLYNEQFF.

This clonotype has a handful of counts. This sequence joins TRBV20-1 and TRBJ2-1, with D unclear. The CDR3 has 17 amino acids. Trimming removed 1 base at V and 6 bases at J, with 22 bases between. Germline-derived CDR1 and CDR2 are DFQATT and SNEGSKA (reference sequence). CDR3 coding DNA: TGCAGTGCTAGAGCGGTAGGCAGGATGTATAAAGGCAATGAGCAGTTCTTC. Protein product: CSARAVGRMYKGNEQFF.

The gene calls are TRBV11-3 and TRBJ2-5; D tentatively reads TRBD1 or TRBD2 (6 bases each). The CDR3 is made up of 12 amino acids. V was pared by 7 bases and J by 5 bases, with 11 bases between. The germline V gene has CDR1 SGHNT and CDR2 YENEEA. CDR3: CASTIGGETQYF. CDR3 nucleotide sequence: TGTGCCAGCACTATAGGGGGGGAGACCCAGTACTTC. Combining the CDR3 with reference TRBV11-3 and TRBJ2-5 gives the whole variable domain EAGVVQSPRYKIIEKKQPVAFWCNPISGHNTLYWYLQNLGQGPELLIRYENEEAVDDSQLPKDRFSAERLKGVDSTLKIQPAELGDSAVYLCASTIGGETQYFGPGTRLLVL.

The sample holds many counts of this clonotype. As DNA, the CDR3 is TGTGCCAGCAGCTTACGGGGGGACGCCTACAATGAGCAGTTCTTC. It specifies CASSLRGDAYNEQFF. The V gene is TRBV7-3, the J gene TRBJ2-1, with 7 positions matching TRBD2. Germline V lookup: CDR1 SGHTA, CDR2 FQGTGA. There are 15 residues in the CDR3. With 2 bases clipped from V and 2 bases from J, the junction kept 3 bases outside the gene matches.

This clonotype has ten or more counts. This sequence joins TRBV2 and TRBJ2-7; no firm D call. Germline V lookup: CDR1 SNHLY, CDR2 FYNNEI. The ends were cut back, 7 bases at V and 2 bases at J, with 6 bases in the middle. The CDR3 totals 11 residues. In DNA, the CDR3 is TGTGCCAGCATCCGGGCCTACGAGCAGTACTTC. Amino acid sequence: CASIRAYEQYF.

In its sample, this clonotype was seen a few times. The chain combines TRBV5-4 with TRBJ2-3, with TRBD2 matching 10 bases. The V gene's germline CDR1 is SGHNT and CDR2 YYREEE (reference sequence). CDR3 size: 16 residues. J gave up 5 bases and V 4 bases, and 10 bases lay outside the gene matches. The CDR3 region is CASSVGWLAGEDTQYF. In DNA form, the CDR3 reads TGTGCCAGCAGCGTGGGTTGGCTAGCGGGAGAAGATACGCAGTATTTT.

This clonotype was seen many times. CDR3 sequence (DNA): TGTGCCAGCAGCTTATCTGGAACAGGGACTGGGGCCAACGTCCTGACTTTC. This translates into CASSLSGTGTGANVLTF. The V and J genes are TRBV7-8 and TRBJ2-6; TRBD1 might be the D (6 bases). Germline values: CDR1 SGHVS, CDR2 FQNEAQ. The CDR3 totals 17 residues. Trimming shortened V by 2 bases and J by 2 bases, and 13 bases separated the two germline ends.

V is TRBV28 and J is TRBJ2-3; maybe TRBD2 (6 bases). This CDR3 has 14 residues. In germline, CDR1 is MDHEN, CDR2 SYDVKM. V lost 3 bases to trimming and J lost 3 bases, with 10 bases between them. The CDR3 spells CASSLGRETDTQYF. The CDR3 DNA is TGTGCCAGCAGTTTGGGGCGGGAAACAGATACGCAGTATTTT.

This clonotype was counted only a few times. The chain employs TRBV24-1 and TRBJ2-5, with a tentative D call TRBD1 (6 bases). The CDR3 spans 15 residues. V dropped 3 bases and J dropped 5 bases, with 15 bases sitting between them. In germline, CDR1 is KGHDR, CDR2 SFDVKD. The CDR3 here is CATSDPGTTGETQYF. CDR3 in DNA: TGTGCCACCAGTGATCCGGGGACAACTGGCGAGACCCAGTACTTC.

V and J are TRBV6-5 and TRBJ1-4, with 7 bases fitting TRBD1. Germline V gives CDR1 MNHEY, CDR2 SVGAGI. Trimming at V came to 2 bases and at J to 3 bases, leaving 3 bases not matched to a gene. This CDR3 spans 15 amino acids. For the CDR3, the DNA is TGTGCCAGCAGTTACAGGACAGGTTCTAATGAAAAACTGTTTTTT. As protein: CASSYRTGSNEKLFF.

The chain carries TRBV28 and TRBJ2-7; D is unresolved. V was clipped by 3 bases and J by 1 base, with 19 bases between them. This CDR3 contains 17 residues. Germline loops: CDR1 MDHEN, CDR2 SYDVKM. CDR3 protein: CASSFPNHRSQSYEQYF. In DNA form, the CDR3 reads TGTGCCAGCAGTTTCCCCAACCACCGGAGCCAATCCTACGAGCAGTACTTC.

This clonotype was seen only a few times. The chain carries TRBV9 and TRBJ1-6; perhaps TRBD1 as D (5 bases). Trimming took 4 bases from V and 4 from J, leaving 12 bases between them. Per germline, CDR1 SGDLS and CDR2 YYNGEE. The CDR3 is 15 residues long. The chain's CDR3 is CASSLGQPYNSPLHF. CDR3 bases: TGTGCCAGCAGCCTGGGGCAGCCATATAATTCACCCCTCCACTTT.

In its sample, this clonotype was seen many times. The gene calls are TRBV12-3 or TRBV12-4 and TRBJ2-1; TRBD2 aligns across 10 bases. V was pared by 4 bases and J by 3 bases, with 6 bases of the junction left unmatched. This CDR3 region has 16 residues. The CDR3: CASSSAGTSVYNEQFF. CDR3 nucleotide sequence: TGTGCCAGCAGTTCCGCCGGGACTAGCGTCTACAATGAGCAGTTCTTC.

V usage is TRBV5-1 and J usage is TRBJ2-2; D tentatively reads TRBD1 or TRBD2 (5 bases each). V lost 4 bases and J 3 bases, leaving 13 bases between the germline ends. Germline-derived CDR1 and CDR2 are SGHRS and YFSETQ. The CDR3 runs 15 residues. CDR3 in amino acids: CASSRDGEDTGELFF. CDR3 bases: TGCGCCAGCAGCCGGGACGGTGAGGACACCGGGGAGCTGTTTTTT.

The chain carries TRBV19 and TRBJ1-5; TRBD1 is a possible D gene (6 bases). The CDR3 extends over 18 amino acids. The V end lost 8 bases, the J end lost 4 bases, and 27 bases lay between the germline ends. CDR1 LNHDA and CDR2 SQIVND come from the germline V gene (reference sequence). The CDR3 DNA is TGTGCCAGTGCCGCCCAGCCCCTGGGGGGCAATAGAAATCAGCCCCAGCATTTT. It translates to CASAAQPLGGNRNQPQHF.

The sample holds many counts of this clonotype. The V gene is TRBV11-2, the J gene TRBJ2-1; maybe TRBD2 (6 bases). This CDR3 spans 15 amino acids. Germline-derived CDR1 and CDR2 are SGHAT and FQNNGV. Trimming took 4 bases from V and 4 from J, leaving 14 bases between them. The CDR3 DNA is TGTGCCAGCAGCTCCGGACTATCGGAGTACAATGAGCAGTTCTTC. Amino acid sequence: CASSSGLSEYNEQFF.

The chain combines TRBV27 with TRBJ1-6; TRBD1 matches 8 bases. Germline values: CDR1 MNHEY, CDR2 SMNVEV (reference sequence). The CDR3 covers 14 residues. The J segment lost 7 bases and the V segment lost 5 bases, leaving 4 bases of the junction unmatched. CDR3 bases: TGTGCCAGCAGTGCCCGACAGGGGAATTCACCCCTCCACTTT. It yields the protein CASSARQGNSPLHF.

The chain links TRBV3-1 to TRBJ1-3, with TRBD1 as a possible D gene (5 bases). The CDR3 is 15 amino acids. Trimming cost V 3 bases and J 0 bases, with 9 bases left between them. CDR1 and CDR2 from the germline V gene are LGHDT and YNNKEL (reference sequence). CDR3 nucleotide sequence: TGTGCCAGCAGCCAGGGGGGATTCTCTGGAAACACCATATATTTT. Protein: CASSQGGFSGNTIYF.

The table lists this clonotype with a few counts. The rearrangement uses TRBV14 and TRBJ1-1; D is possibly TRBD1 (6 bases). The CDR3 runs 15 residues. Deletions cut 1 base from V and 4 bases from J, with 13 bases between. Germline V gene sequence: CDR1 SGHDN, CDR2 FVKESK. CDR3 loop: CASSQARGGGTEAFF. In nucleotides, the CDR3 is TGTGCCAGCAGCCAAGCCAGGGGAGGAGGCACTGAAGCTTTCTTT.

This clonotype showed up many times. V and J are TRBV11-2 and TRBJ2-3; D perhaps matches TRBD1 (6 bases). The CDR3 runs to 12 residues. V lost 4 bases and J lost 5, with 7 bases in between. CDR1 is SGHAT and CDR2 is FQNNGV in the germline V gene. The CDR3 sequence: CASSSGVDTQYF. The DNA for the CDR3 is TGTGCCAGCAGCTCAGGGGTAGATACGCAGTATTTT.